These 8 T cell receptor beta chains were sequenced from one sample in a study of shared clonotypes between healthy human individuals. CD45RO-negative, CCR7-selected cells formed the naive CD8 fraction, which excluded terminally differentiated effector memory CD45RA+ cells. Here immunoSEQ multiplex PCR was the method, and the copy in TCRdb shows in-frame clones only, minus some. The sample shows hundreds of thousands of clones, almost 95% of them seen only once. The sequenced sample was naive CD8+ T cells sorted from blood. These TCRs come from a man aged 25-45 years in good health.

The rearrangement uses TRBV15 and TRBJ2-7, with 10 bases that match TRBD1. Germline V gene data show CDR1 as LNHNV and CDR2 as YYDKDF (reference sequence). The junction had 3 bases not matched to a gene; V was cut back by 3 bases and J by 1 base. The CDR3 totals 15 residues. The CDR3 loop reads CATSSGDRGSYEQYF. The CDR3 DNA sequence: TGTGCCACCAGCAGCGGGGACAGGGGTTCCTACGAGCAGTACTTC. The full variable domain, its missing parts supplied by reference TRBV15 and TRBJ2-7, is DAMVIQNPRYQVTQFGKPVTLSCSQTLNHNVMYWYQQKSSQAPKLLFHYYDKDFNNEADTPDNFQSRRPNTSFCFLDIRSPGLGDTAMYLCATSSGDRGSYEQYFGPGTRLTVT.

This rearrangement joins TRBV27 to TRBJ1-5; a possible D gene is TRBD1 (5 bases). The germline V and J ends were trimmed by 1 base and 4 bases, with 11 bases remaining between them. The CDR3 is 15 amino acids. The germline V gene has CDR1 MNHEY and CDR2 SMNVEV (reference sequence). The CDR3 loop is CASSLFGGKNQPQHF. The CDR3 coding sequence is TGTGCCAGCAGTTTATTCGGGGGTAAGAATCAGCCCCAGCATTTT.

The chain links TRBV4-1 to TRBJ2-3; TRBD1 is a possible D gene (5 bases). This CDR3 is 16 amino acids long. Germline assignment: CDR1 MGHRA and CDR2 YSYEKL. Deletions cut 2 bases from V and 2 bases from J, with 14 bases between. The CDR3 nucleotides are TGCGCCAGCAGCCAAAGCCTAACCGGACACACAGATACGCAGTATTTT. Amino acids: CASSQSLTGHTDTQYF.

The chain joins TRBV4-3 to TRBJ2-7, with TRBD2 matching 7 bases. The CDR3 extends over 15 amino acids. The V and J ends lost 0 bases and 7 bases, in that order; junction bases with no gene match: 9. Germline V gene lookup returns CDR1 LGHNA and CDR2 YSLEER. The CDR3 DNA follows: TGCGCCAGCAGCCAAGATTGGGCGGGAGAGGGTGAGCAGTACTTC. This encodes CASSQDWAGEGEQYF.

The rearrangement links TRBV7-9 to TRBJ2-7, with 12 bases aligning to TRBD2. J was trimmed by 1 base and V by 5 bases; bases with no gene match: 6. CDR3 size: 16 residues. Germline V gene lookup returns CDR1 SEHNR and CDR2 FQNEAQ (reference sequence). The CDR3 DNA reads TGTGCCAGCAGCCCACCTAGCGGGAGGGTGTCCTACGAGCAGTACTTC. It codes for CASSPPSGRVSYEQYF.

This clone has just one count. The chain has TRBV4-1 and TRBJ1-3; D possibly corresponds to TRBD1 (6 bases). Germline CDR1 and CDR2: MGHRA and YSYEKL. With 6 bases removed from V and 2 bases from J, the gap between germline ends came to 14 bases. There are 15 residues in the CDR3. The CDR3 region is CASRRTVGPGNTIYF. The DNA of the CDR3 is TGCGCCAGCAGAAGGACAGTCGGGCCTGGAAACACCATATATTTT.

Of note for this clone: Other DNA sequences in this specimen translate into the identical CDR3. This chain connects TRBV9 to TRBJ2-7; 10 bases agree with TRBD1. V gave up 4 bases and J gave up 6 bases; unmatched junction bases: 7. The germline V gene has CDR1 SGDLS and CDR2 YYNGEE. This CDR3 is built from 14 residues. CDR3 DNA: TGTGCCAGCAGCCCAGGGGGACAGGGGCGCGAGCAGTACTTC. Translation gives CASSPGGQGREQYF.

This clone was observed a handful of times. Other nucleotide sequences in the sample specify the same CDR3. The chain has TRBV7-9 and TRBJ2-5; D perhaps matches TRBD1 (6 bases). Germline lookup yields CDR1 SEHNR and CDR2 FQNEAQ (reference sequence). The CDR3 runs 14 residues. V was trimmed by 1 base and J by 1 base, leaving 7 bases between them. Here the CDR3 reads CASSLVDSQETQYF. The CDR3 DNA reads TGTGCCAGCAGCTTAGTGGACAGCCAAGAGACCCAGTACTTC.